The T cell receptor beta chain under discussion was sequenced for a study of T-cell memory formation after mild COVID-19. Study summary: TCR clusters were mostly confined to one donor each.

This clonotype appeared a few times. The target antigen is unknown. TCRdb re-derived calls from the 5' RACE reads in MiXCR, one entry per CDR3 protein. The table records 150,000 to 200,000 distinct CDR3 sequences, 13% to 15% of them present only once. Study-wide results and limits: Balance between CD4 and CD8 was seen in clones contracting day 15 to 85, and a CD4+ lean was seen in later expanders. CM and EM subsets held most contracting CD4+ clones; EMRA held CD8+ ones. Clonal second-wave expansions that peaked on day 37 had unconfirmed SARS-CoV-2 specificity.

The sample comprised PBMCs or a T cell subset sorted from them (not recorded which). The clonotype comes from an adult woman who had mild COVID-19 (a few samples of this study predate the infection). Cell type and time point are not known.

CDR3 DNA: TGTGCCAGCAGCGTTGGCCCGGACCAGAATGAGCAGTTCTTC. Its protein product is CASSVGPDQNEQFF. The chain has TRBV9 and TRBJ2-1; D is unclear. V was trimmed by 2 bases and J by 7 bases, leaving 13 bases between them. The CDR3 sequence is 14 residues long. CDR1 is SGDLS, CDR2 YYNGEE, per germline.